This TCR beta chain was documented in a study of blood T cells in healthy people across ages. Across the study: With template switching, about one barcoded beta molecule was captured per two T cells. Study-level points and caveats: Diversity estimates drawn from one million T cells were deemed underestimates.

The CDR3 is 16 residues long. CDR1 LGHNA and CDR2 YSLEER come from the germline V gene. After removal of 0 bases from V and 3 bases from J, the junction contained 5 bases not matched to a gene. Primers used in a second PCR of about 6 to 11 cycles were a sample-barcoded 5' primer and a J-beta primer mix. Via MiXCR, TCRdb re-called the 5' RACE reads, giving one row per CDR3 protein. Among over 1,500,000 distinct CDR3 sequences listed, around 42% were seen once. Those donating, healthy Caucasian individuals from Russia, were aged roughly 6 to 95. Details on this clonotype: What it recognizes is unknown.

The sequenced material came from blood. The clonotype originates from a human donor in good health. The gene calls are TRBV4-3 and TRBJ2-3, with 8 positions matching TRBD1. CDR3 amino acids: CASSQEFGQGTDTQYF. CDR3 DNA sequence: TGCGCCAGCAGCCAAGAATTCGGACAGGGAACAGATACGCAGTATTTT.